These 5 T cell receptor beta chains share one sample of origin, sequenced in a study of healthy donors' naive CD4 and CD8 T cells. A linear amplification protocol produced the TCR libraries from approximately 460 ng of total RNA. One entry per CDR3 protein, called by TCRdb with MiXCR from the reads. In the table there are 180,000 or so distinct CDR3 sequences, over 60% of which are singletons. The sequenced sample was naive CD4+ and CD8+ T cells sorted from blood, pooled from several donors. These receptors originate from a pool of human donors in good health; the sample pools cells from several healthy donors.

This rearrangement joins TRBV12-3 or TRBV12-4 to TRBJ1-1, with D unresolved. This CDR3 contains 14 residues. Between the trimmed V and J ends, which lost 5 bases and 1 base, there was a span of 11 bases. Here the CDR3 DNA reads TGTGCCAGCAGTGGGGTCCCCGGGAACACTGAAGCTTTCTTT. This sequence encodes CASSGVPGNTEAFF.

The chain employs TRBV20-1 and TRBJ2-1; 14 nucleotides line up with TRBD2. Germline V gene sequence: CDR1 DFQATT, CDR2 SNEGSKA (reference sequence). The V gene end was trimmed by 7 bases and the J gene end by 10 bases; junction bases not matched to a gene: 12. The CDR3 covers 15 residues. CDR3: CSGGIGTSGSSEQFF. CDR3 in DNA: TGCAGTGGAGGGATAGGGACTAGCGGGAGTAGCGAGCAGTTCTTC.

The CDR3 reads CSASGGGYNEQFF. CDR3 sequence (DNA): TGCAGTGCTAGTGGCGGGGGCTACAATGAGCAGTTCTTC. The V call is TRBV20-1, the J call TRBJ2-1; 7 bases align to TRBD2. Germline V gene sequence: CDR1 DFQATT, CDR2 SNEGSKA (reference sequence). V was pared by 3 bases and J by 3 bases, with 2 bases of the junction left unmatched. This CDR3 comprises 13 residues.

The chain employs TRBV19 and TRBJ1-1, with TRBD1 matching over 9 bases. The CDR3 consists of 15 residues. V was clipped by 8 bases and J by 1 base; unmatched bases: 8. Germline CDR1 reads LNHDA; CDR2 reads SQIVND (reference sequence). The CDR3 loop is CASLVGQGTNTEAFF. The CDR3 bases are TGTGCCAGTCTCGTGGGACAGGGAACGAACACTGAAGCTTTCTTT.

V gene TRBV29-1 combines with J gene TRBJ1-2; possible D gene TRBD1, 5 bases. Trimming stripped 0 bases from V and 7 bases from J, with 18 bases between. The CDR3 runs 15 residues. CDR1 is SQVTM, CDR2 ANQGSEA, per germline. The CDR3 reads CSVEDPYTGSSGYTF. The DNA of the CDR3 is TGCAGCGTTGAAGATCCGTACACAGGATCGAGTGGCTACACCTTC.